Listed below are T cell receptor beta chains from one sample, sequenced in a study of blood T cell repertoires in COVID-19. Sequenced by immunoSEQ multiplex PCR; TCRdb stores in-frame clones only, minus some. This table holds 410,000 or so clones, more than 80% found once. The sequencing sample was made of peripheral blood. The receptors come from a woman aged 30 to 39 with active or convalescent COVID-19. Each CDR3 is given with its conserved first and last residue. Part of the rows lack a size; the others show once, few, many or a class for expanded clones.

>.|TRBV11-2
CASTAPGQAHYEQYF
>.|TRBV3-1/TRBV3-2
CASSRGGGEQYF
>.|TRBV5-1
CASSLRLAENTGELFF
>.|TRBV30
CAWRGRSYNEQFF
>.|TRBV27
CASSLNPGLAGGYEQFF
>once|TRBV19
CASSGTGVFEQYF
>once|TRBV5-1
CASNGLAGAGTGELFF
>.|TRBV3-1/TRBV3-2
CASSQGTEFYGYTF
>.|TRBV5-1
CASSLGRDRVGYTF
>.|TRBV18
CASSPARDTGELFF
>.|TRBV4-1
CASSQETGHNQPQHF
>.|TRBV4-2
CASSQGFSVGEQFF
>once|TRBV10-2
CASSESQGGFSYNEQFF
>.|TRBV2
CASGDDIVGTSGRTSYEQYF
>.|TRBV27
CASSLWGRFDSPLHF
>.|TRBV30
CAGETGGGGYTF
>.|TRBV28
CASSPAGGYGYTF
>.|TRBV5-1
CASSLLSVETQYF
>.|TRBV5-6
CASSSTSGSWETQYF
>.|TRBV6-1
CASSEVQGDYGYTF
>.|TRBV6-5
CASRSGVSSYEQYF
>.|TRBV12-3/TRBV12-4
CASSLFGDYEQYF
>.|TRBV12-3/TRBV12-4
CASTSGYQPQHF
>.|TRBV10-3
CAISEVGGGGEAFF
>.|TRBV3-1/TRBV3-2
CASSQPGNTEAFF
>.|TRBV19
CASSTRTGGPSGGYTF
>.|TRBV24-1
CATSGRQGGAGFADTQYF
>.|TRBV5-1
CASSLGLASISYNEQFF
>.|TRBV18
CASSPSTPDMNTEAFF
>.|TRBV10-3
CAISDSFTGGSNGYTF
>.|TRBV11-2
CASSLLDGDTEAFF
>.|TRBV10-3
CAISEGMGLQETQYF
>once|TRBV4-2
CASSLELAGQETQYF
>.|TRBV12-5
CASGFSGTSGSYEQYF
>.|TRBV10-1
CASSAPDRGFTEAFF
>.|TRBV18
CASSPGLAYEQYF
>.|TRBV11-2
CASSFFSGTTDTQYF
>.|TRBV6-2/TRBV6-3
CASSYQATGELFF
>.|TRBV5-1
CASSPGDTGELFF
>.|TRBV19
CASSISDRGLGTGELFF
>.|TRBV6-5
CASSYGGGQETQYF
>.|TRBV19
CASTPRGNTEAFF
>.|TRBV3-1/TRBV3-2
CASSLPDRSNTGELFF
>.|TRBV30
CAWSVSAGGSSPLHF
>.|TRBV3-1/TRBV3-2
CASSRYRDSPWNEQYF
>.|TRBV7-6
CASSVNPRDRVMNTEAFF
>.|TRBV7-9
CASSLRLAQQETQYF
>.|TRBV18
CASFSWTGEHGYTF
>.|TRBV30
CAWSSGQGGEKLFF
>.|TRBV29-1
CSVVGRDTEAFF
>.|TRBV5-3
CARSLGPSGGNQETQYF
>.|TRBV3-1/TRBV3-2
CASSPPWTSGGAGNEQFF
>once|TRBV7-2
CASSLALGGGYNEQFF
>.|TRBV5-1
CASTNRGGEVYNEQFF
>.|TRBV23-1
CASSQNKGPGQGLKNTEAFF
>.|TRBV19
CASSAFGTGDQPQHF
>.|TRBV9
CASSVQGQGNTEAFF
>.|TRBV12-5
CASGLVAGGESGNTIYF